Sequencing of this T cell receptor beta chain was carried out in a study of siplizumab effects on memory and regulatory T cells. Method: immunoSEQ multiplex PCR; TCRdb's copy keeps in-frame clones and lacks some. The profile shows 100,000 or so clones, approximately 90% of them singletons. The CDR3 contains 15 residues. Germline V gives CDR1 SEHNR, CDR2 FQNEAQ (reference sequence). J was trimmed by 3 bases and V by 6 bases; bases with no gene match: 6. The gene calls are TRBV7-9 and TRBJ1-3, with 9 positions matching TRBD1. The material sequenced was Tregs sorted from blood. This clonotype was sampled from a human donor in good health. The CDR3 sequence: CASSQGTGHGNTIYF. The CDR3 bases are TGTGCCAGCAGTCAAGGGACAGGGCATGGAAACACCATATATTTT.